This record looks at one TCR beta chain sequence and its context. Its antigen remains unknown. The V end lost 4 bases, the J end lost 2 bases, and 12 bases lay between the germline ends. This CDR3 spans 14 amino acids. Germline V gene lookup returns CDR1 SEHNR and CDR2 FQNEAQ (reference sequence). This entry belongs to a study of shared clonotypes between healthy human individuals. Naive CD8 cells, CD45RO-negative and positively selected for CCR7, excluded terminally differentiated effector memory CD45RA+ cells. Study findings and constraints: Across subsets, estimated richness was generally greater for naive than for memory populations. The diversity represented, both genetic and in exposure history, was limited by few donors.

The study ran the assay at deep level. Per sorted-subset replicate PCR, input was 200 to 250 ng DNA, representing roughly 29,000 T cell genomes. Sequencing used immunoSEQ multiplex PCR; TCRdb keeps in-frame clones, though not all of them. Of approximately 720,000 clones in the sample, about 90% were seen once. The chain couples TRBV7-9 to TRBJ2-7, with D perhaps being TRBD1 or TRBD2 (5 bases each). The specimen sequenced was naive CD8+ T cells sorted from blood. The receptor comes from a man aged 25 to 40 in good health. CDR3 nucleotide sequence: TGTGCCAGCAGCTCCGGGACCCGGGCCTACGAGCAGTACTTC. It translates to CASSSGTRAYEQYF.